This record looks at one T cell receptor beta chain sequence and its context. This clonotype was found a few times. No cognate antigen has been identified for it. The sample holds no much larger clone one base away, and base qualities are not on file. The treatment or condition label, read with the paper, signifies: live attenuated yellow fever vaccine strain. At every blood-draw timepoint, two biological replicates of bulk PBMCs were collected. A standard Ficoll-Paque protocol was used to isolate PBMCs from peripheral blood. RNA was extracted with TriZol from bulk PBMCs, CD4 and CD8 fractions, and dextramer-positive and dextramer-negative fractions. The sample belongs to a study of T cells after yellow fever vaccination (dated by TCRdb to about 2019). For context, the study as a whole: The SMART-Seq v4 Ultra Low Input RNA kit was used to prepare libraries from fractions with low cell numbers. Bulk TCR alpha and beta repertoires were sequenced longitudinally to track T-cell clones before and after primary and booster YFV17D yellow fever vaccination. Two healthy male donors, one aged 18 to 30 and one aged 30 to 39 years, were included in the cohort. Bulk PBMC replicates and cell subsets were isolated from blood drawn at multiple timepoints before and after both primary and secondary immunization.

TCR cDNA was synthesized by 5'RACE template switching, through which a universal primer site and unique molecular identifiers were introduced. Priming of cDNA synthesis was performed from both the TCR alpha and TCR beta constant segments. Libraries were amplified in two PCR steps, with sample barcodes and sequencing adapters added in the second step. Libraries were sequenced on Illumina HiSeq 2500 (2x100 bp) or NovaSeq (2x150 bp). The published analysis was carried out like this. MIGEC handled demultiplexing of reads and collapsing into UMI consensus sequences, while MiXCR performed V(D)J alignment. Using edgeR on replicate PBMC samples, clonotypes were called vaccine-responding if FDR was below 0.01 and the log2 fold change was above 5 up to day 15. Each bulk clonotype was labeled CD4 or CD8 based on which sequenced repertoire, CD4 or CD8, contained the clonotype at higher abundance. TCRdb's own reprocessing of the public reads used fastp at Q25 and MiXCR and kept productive beta chains. Each record represents a unique CDR3 protein, reported with the most common genes and DNA among its rows. These V and J calls are TCRdb output, not the study's own analysis. The sample contains approximately 550,000 distinct CDR3 sequences, about 13% of them found a single time. The biggest ten clones account for 11% to 15% of the sample.

From the cysteine through the phenylalanine, the CDR3 covers 15 amino acids. The CDR3 DNA has 45 bases and is translated from base 1. The CDR1 and CDR2 encoded by the germline V gene are SGHTA and FQGNSA. The junction shows trimming of 4 bases on V and 9 bases on J, plus 16 bases between the germline ends. General conclusions and limits of the study: Because only a couple of donors were included in the study, the extent to which the findings can be generalized is limited. A small fraction of clonotypes showed up in both the CD4 and CD8 compartments, probably as a result of convergent recombination. Most clones expanded after primary vaccination (almost 98% of CD4 and around 88% of CD8) were re-detected after the booster, suggesting that broad memory maintenance occurred. The secondary T-cell response was weaker than the primary response but faster, peaking on day 5 instead of day 15. Because abundant contaminating clonotypes from the bulk population could be contained in FACS-sorted repertoires, computational filtering was required.

Here the sequenced sample was PBMCs, taken on the day of the yellow fever booster vaccination. The clonotype was recovered from a man aged 25 to 45 who received the YFV17D yellow fever vaccine. The rearranged chain carries TRBV7-2 and TRBJ1-6; the D region possibly corresponds to TRBD1 (5 bases align). The nucleotide sequence is given as TGTGCCAGCAGCTCGGGGACCCTGGCGGTTTCACCCCTCCACTTT. The translation is CASSSGTLAVSPLHF. With all but the CDR3 taken from the reference TRBV7-2 and TRBJ1-6 genes, the full variable domain is: GAGVSQSPSNKVTEKGKDVELRCDPISGHTALYWYRQSLGQGLEFLIYFQGNSAPDKSGLPSDRFSAERTGGSVSTLTIQRTQQEDSAVYLCASSSGTLAVSPLHFGNGTRLTVT.